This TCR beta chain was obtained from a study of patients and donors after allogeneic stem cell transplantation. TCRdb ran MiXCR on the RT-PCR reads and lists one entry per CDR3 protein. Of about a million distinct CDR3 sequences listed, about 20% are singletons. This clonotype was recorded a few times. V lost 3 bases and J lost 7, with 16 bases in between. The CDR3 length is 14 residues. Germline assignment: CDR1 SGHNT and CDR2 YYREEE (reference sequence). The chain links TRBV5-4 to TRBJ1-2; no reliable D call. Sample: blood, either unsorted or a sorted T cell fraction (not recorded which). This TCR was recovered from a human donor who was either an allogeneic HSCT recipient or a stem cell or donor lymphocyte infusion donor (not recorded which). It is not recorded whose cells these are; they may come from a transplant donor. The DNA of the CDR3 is TGTGCCAGCAGCTGGGGAGACATACTCGGTGGCTACACCTTC. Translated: CASSWGDILGGYTF.